The 28 T cell receptor beta chains listed next were all sequenced from one sample in a study of T-cell memory formation after mild COVID-19. TCRdb called the 5' RACE reads again in MiXCR, with one record for every CDR3 protein. Here the sample spans under 300,000 distinct CDR3 sequences, about a sixth being singletons. Material for sequencing was PBMCs or a T cell subset sorted from them (not recorded which). The receptors were sampled from a man between 18 and 29 years old who had mild COVID-19 (a few samples of this study predate the infection). Cell type and time point are not known.

This clonotype has a handful of counts. The genes are TRBV5-1 and TRBJ1-2; no definite D call. Trimming left V 2 bases short and J 1 base short, with 15 bases between. Germline CDR1 SGHRS, CDR2 YFSETQ. The length of the CDR3 is 16 residues. In DNA form, the CDR3 reads TGCGCCAGCAGCTTCCAGGCCCAGACGGATAACTATGGCTACACCTTC. This translates into CASSFQAQTDNYGYTF.

The rearrangement joins TRBV4-3 to TRBJ2-6, with D uncertain. Germline V gene lookup returns CDR1 LGHNA and CDR2 YSLEER. V was clipped by 0 bases and J by 0 bases, with 12 bases between them. The CDR3 runs to 18 residues. The CDR3 nucleotides read TGCGCCAGCAGCCAAGAGGCGCTAAAGGCCTCTGGGGCCAACGTCCTGACTTTC. This codes for CASSQEALKASGANVLTF.

The rearrangement links TRBV6-6 to TRBJ1-6; 9 bases agree with TRBD1. The CDR3 totals 18 residues. Losses at the gene ends were 2 bases for V and 0 bases for J; bases not matched to a gene: 5. The V gene's germline CDR1 is MNHNY and CDR2 SVGAGI (reference sequence). The CDR3 DNA sequence: TGTGCCAGCAGTTACGATGGACAGGGGCTCTCCTATAATTCACCCCTCCACTTT. Its translation is CASSYDGQGLSYNSPLHF.

This rearrangement joins TRBV6-2 or TRBV6-3 to TRBJ2-5; the D gene is possibly TRBD2 (5 bases). Trimming removed 6 bases at V and 1 base at J, with 9 bases between. The CDR3 runs to 13 residues. CDR1 and CDR2 from the germline V gene are MNHEY and SVGEGT. Written as DNA, the CDR3 is TGTGCCAGCAGCGACTATACCCAAGAGACCCAGTACTTC. Protein: CASSDYTQETQYF.

Only a few counts were recorded for this clonotype. This chain uses TRBV5-1 with TRBJ2-7, with D possibly being TRBD2 (6 bases). The germline V gene encodes CDR1 SGHRS and CDR2 YFSETQ. Between the trimmed V and J ends, which lost 1 base and 1 base, there was a span of 12 bases. CDR3 size: 15 residues. The DNA for the CDR3 is TGCGCCAGCAGCTTGAACGGGGGACCGTCCTACGAGCAGTACGTC. Translation: CASSLNGGPSYEQYV.

The chain is built from TRBV7-2 and TRBJ2-5, with D possibly being TRBD1 or TRBD2 (6 bases each). Trimming took 5 bases from V and 7 from J, leaving 14 bases between them. The V gene's germline CDR1 is SGHTA and CDR2 FQGNSA. CDR3 size: 13 residues. The DNA of the CDR3 is TGTGCCAGCAGCGGGGGGCTGGGTGGGACCCAGTACTTC. Translation gives CASSGGLGGTQYF. Complete variable domain (other parts from reference TRBV7-2 and TRBJ2-5): GAGVSQSPSNKVTEKGKDVELRCDPISGHTALYWYRQSLGQGLEFLIYFQGNSAPDKSGLPSDRFSAERTGGSVSTLTIQRTQQEDSAVYLCASSGGLGGTQYFGPGTRLLVL.

Concerning this clonotype itself: A read error may account for a junction end that differs from germline. The gene calls are TRBV7-7 and TRBJ2-5, with 10 bases lining up with TRBD1. The CDR3 is made up of 15 amino acids. Germline V gene sequence: CDR1 SSHAT, CDR2 FNYEAQ (reference sequence). The CDR3: CASSSRTGGMETQYF. Written as DNA, the CDR3 is TGTGCTAGCAGCTCGCGGACAGGGGGGATGGAGACCCAGTACTTC.

This clonotype was picked up a small number of times. The chain combines TRBV7-8 with TRBJ1-5; D not certain. This CDR3 is 14 amino acids long. Germline V gene data show CDR1 as SGHVS and CDR2 as FQNEAQ. V lost 6 bases and J lost 6, with 15 bases in between. The CDR3 DNA follows: TGTGCCAGCAGTCCTTCGGCGGGGAGTCAGCCCCAGCATTTT. Translation gives CASSPSAGSQPQHF.

This chain connects TRBV5-1 to TRBJ2-4; D call uncertain. The CDR3 length is 15 residues. Trimming left V 0 bases short and J 1 base short, with 8 bases between. In germline, CDR1 is SGHRS, CDR2 YFSETQ. The CDR3 nucleotides read TGCGCCAGCAGCTTGGGTAGTTCGGCCAAAAACATTCAGTACTTC. This gives the protein CASSLGSSAKNIQYF.

This clonotype occurred a few times. This chain uses TRBV28 with TRBJ2-6; D remains unclear. V shed 3 bases and J shed 2 bases, with 8 bases lying between them. This CDR3 has 15 residues. Germline CDR1 is MDHEN and CDR2 is SYDVKM. CDR3 nucleotide sequence: TGTGCCAGCAGTTTGCCAGAAACTGGGGCCAACGTCCTGACTTTC. Translated: CASSLPETGANVLTF.

This clonotype was seen only a few times. This chain uses TRBV3-1 with TRBJ2-1, with 13 positions matching TRBD2. Germline V gene data show CDR1 as LGHDT and CDR2 as YNNKEL (reference sequence). The CDR3 is 16 residues long. The junction had 5 bases not matched to a gene; V was cut back by 5 bases and J by 4 bases. CDR3 residues: CASSRGTSGAYNEQFF. CDR3 nucleotides: TGTGCCAGCAGCAGGGGGACTAGCGGGGCATACAATGAGCAGTTCTTC.

The chain combines TRBV6-5 with TRBJ1-1; possibly TRBD1 for D (5 bases). From germline, CDR1 is MNHEY and CDR2 SVGAGI. The length of the CDR3 is 15 residues. Trimming cost V 2 bases and J 6 bases, with 16 bases left between them. CDR3 sequence: CASSYGRTTRAEAFF. CDR3 bases: TGTGCCAGCAGTTACGGGCGGACAACCCGCGCTGAAGCTTTCTTT.

The V and J genes are TRBV19 and TRBJ2-5; possibly TRBD1 for D (5 bases). Germline-derived CDR1 and CDR2 are LNHDA and SQIVND (reference sequence). The CDR3 is 14 amino acids. Between the trimmed V and J ends, which lost 3 bases and 2 bases, there was a span of 10 bases. The CDR3 nucleotides read TGTGCCAGTAGTATTGGGGCTCCTCAAGAGACCCAGTACTTC. As protein: CASSIGAPQETQYF.

This sequence joins TRBV12-3 or TRBV12-4 and TRBJ1-1; D may be TRBD1 (5 bases). Between the trimmed V and J ends, which lost 8 bases and 1 base, there was a span of 11 bases. This CDR3 spans 13 amino acids. CDR3 loop: CASVEDTNTEAFF. CDR3 nucleotides: TGTGCCAGCGTTGAGGACACGAACACTGAAGCTTTCTTT.

V gene TRBV7-2 combines with J gene TRBJ1-1; 10 bases align to TRBD1. This CDR3 has 14 residues. V lost 5 bases to trimming and J lost 12 bases; unmatched junction nucleotides: 12. Looked up from germline, CDR1 is SGHTA and CDR2 is FQGNSA. The CDR3 sequence is CASSTRQGARGTFF. The CDR3 DNA is TGTGCCAGCAGCACCCGACAGGGGGCGAGGGGAACTTTCTTT.

The chain uses TRBV5-1 and TRBJ2-3, with 10 bases lining up with TRBD2. V shed 0 bases, J shed 3 bases, and the junction held 10 bases outside the gene matches. Germline V gene data show CDR1 as SGHRS and CDR2 as YFSETQ. This CDR3 contains 18 residues. In DNA, the CDR3 is TGCGCCAGCAGCTTGGCTCTAGCGGGGGTCCGGGGGACAGATACGCAGTATTTT. Its translation is CASSLALAGVRGTDTQYF.

This rearrangement joins TRBV5-1 to TRBJ2-1; D unresolved. The germline gives CDR1 SGHRS, CDR2 YFSETQ. V dropped 0 bases and J dropped 10 bases, with 14 bases sitting between them. The CDR3 spans 14 residues. In nucleotides, the CDR3 is TGCGCCAGCAGCTTGGCAGTACCGCGGCGCGAGCAGTTCTTC. It encodes CASSLAVPRREQFF.

This clonotype appeared many times. The rearrangement uses TRBV4-2 and TRBJ1-3, with D perhaps matching TRBD1 (5 bases). The ends were cut back, 0 bases at V and 0 bases at J, with 12 bases in the middle. The CDR3 is 17 amino acids. The germline gives CDR1 LGHNA, CDR2 YNFKEQ. In nucleotides, the CDR3 is TGTGCCAGCAGCCAAGATCCGGGGGGATACTCTGGAAACACCATATATTTT. This sequence encodes CASSQDPGGYSGNTIYF.

This clonotype was seen a few times. This chain uses TRBV20-1 with TRBJ2-3, with a weak D call TRBD1 (6 bases). Trimming removed 6 bases at V and 6 bases at J, with 13 bases between. This CDR3 is built from 12 residues. From germline, CDR1 is DFQATT and CDR2 SNEGSKA (reference sequence). The CDR3 DNA is TGCAGTGCCGGTCAGGGGAGTGATACGCAGTATTTT. Amino acid sequence: CSAGQGSDTQYF.

V usage is TRBV3-1 and J usage is TRBJ2-6; 7 bases align to TRBD2. The germline V gene encodes CDR1 LGHDT and CDR2 YNNKEL (reference sequence). The J segment lost 0 bases and the V segment lost 1 base, leaving 6 bases of the junction unmatched. The CDR3 spans 18 residues. The CDR3 loop is CASSQVHGGSSGANVLTF. The DNA of the CDR3 is TGTGCCAGCAGCCAAGTGCATGGCGGGAGCTCTGGGGCCAACGTCCTGACTTTC. The variable domain in full, completed from reference TRBV3-1 and TRBJ2-6, reads DTAVSQTPKYLVTQMGNDKSIKCEQNLGHDTMYWYKQDSKKFLKIMFSYNNKELIINETVPNRFSPKSPDKAHLNLHINSLELGDSAVYFCASSQVHGGSSGANVLTFGAGSRLTVL.

The V and J genes are TRBV5-1 and TRBJ2-7; 7 positions match TRBD2. Germline lookup yields CDR1 SGHRS and CDR2 YFSETQ. This CDR3 spans 16 amino acids. V gave up 5 bases and J gave up 4 bases; unmatched junction bases: 15. The CDR3 DNA is TGCGCCAGCAGATCCCGAGCCTGGGAGGGGAGGTACGAGCAGTACGTC. This codes for CASRSRAWEGRYEQYV.

This clonotype was counted many times. This chain joins TRBV4-3 and TRBJ2-7, with 12 bases identical to TRBD1. V trimming: 4 bases; J trimming: 4 bases; junction bases outside the gene matches: 2. Per the germline V gene, CDR1 is LGHNA and CDR2 is YSLEER. The CDR3 runs to 14 residues. The CDR3 coding sequence is TGCGCCAGCAGCCGGGACAGGGGGCCGTACGAGCAGTACTTC. The encoded protein is CASSRDRGPYEQYF.

The chain couples TRBV6-5 to TRBJ2-5; TRBD1 matches at 7 bases. The V and J ends lost 6 bases and 5 bases, in that order; junction bases with no gene match: 6. Per germline, CDR1 MNHEY and CDR2 SVGAGI. The CDR3 is 13 amino acids. The CDR3 DNA reads TGTGCCAGCAGCAACGTGGACAGGGAGACCCAGTACTTC. This encodes CASSNVDRETQYF.

This clonotype appeared a few times. The chain links TRBV20-1 to TRBJ1-2, with D possibly TRBD1 on 6 matching bases. Trimming removed 6 bases from V and 6 bases from J, with 20 bases in between. This CDR3 is built from 14 residues. Germline CDR1 reads DFQATT; CDR2 reads SNEGSKA (reference sequence). CDR3 residues: CSAPPGHLYNGYTF. The CDR3 DNA follows: TGCAGTGCCCCTCCGGGACACCTCTATAATGGCTACACCTTC.

The gene calls are TRBV5-1 and TRBJ1-1; no reliable D call. V lost 3 bases and J 3 bases, leaving 12 bases between the germline ends. The CDR3 sequence is 14 residues long. Per the germline V gene, CDR1 is SGHRS and CDR2 is YFSETQ. DNA of the CDR3: TGCGCCAGCAGCTGGGCCCCCGGGGACACTGAAGCTTTCTTT. Translating it yields CASSWAPGDTEAFF.

The genes are TRBV20-1 and TRBJ1-2; TRBD1 might be the D (5 bases). V was pared by 5 bases and J by 8 bases, with 21 bases between. In germline, CDR1 is DFQATT, CDR2 SNEGSKA (reference sequence). The CDR3 has 14 residues. CDR3 region: CSAPISGTAPGYTF. The CDR3 DNA follows: TGCAGTGCTCCGATATCCGGGACGGCCCCGGGCTACACCTTC.

The gene calls are TRBV5-1 and TRBJ1-2, with TRBD1 matching 8 bases. The germline V gene encodes CDR1 SGHRS and CDR2 YFSETQ. This CDR3 contains 13 residues. The junction had 4 bases not matched to a gene; V was cut back by 4 bases and J by 5 bases. The CDR3 reads CASSADREYGYTF. The CDR3 bases are TGCGCCAGCAGCGCGGACAGGGAATATGGCTACACCTTC. The variable domain in full, completed from reference TRBV5-1 and TRBJ1-2, reads KAGVTQTPRYLIKTRGQQVTLSCSPISGHRSVSWYQQTPGQGLQFLFEYFSETQRNKGNFPGRFSGRQFSNSRSEMNVSTLELGDSALYLCASSADREYGYTFGSGTRLTVV.

This clonotype was found a few times. The genes are TRBV7-2 and TRBJ2-7; maybe TRBD2 (7 bases). The CDR3 loop spans 15 amino acids. V was cut by 1 base and J by 0 bases, with 10 bases left in between. Germline lookup yields CDR1 SGHTA and CDR2 FQGNSA. In nucleotides, the CDR3 is TGTGCCAGCAGCTTAGGCGCGGGGGCCTCCTACGAGCAGTACGTC. This sequence encodes CASSLGAGASYEQYV.